Below are 5 T cell receptor beta chains sequenced from a single sample in a study of CD8+ T cells in alopecia areata. Sample treatment: oral pan-JAK inhibitor, 5-10 mg twice daily. RNA extraction was followed by reverse transcription into cDNA, which acted as the sequencing template. Sequenced by immunoSEQ multiplex PCR; TCRdb stores in-frame clones only, minus some. This table has 200,000 to 250,000 clones, less than 75% appearing once. This material consisted of CD4+ T cells sorted from blood, taken at week 4, from a patient treated with tofacitinib. The receptors derive from a human donor with alopecia areata.

V is TRBV7-2 and J is TRBJ1-6; D call uncertain. Trimming removed 1 base from V and 5 bases from J, with 6 bases in between. Germline V CDR1 and CDR2: SGHTA, FQGNSA. This CDR3 comprises 14 residues. In DNA form, the CDR3 reads TGTGCCAGCAGCTTAGGGCAGAATAATTCACCCCTCCACTTT. Protein sequence: CASSLGQNNSPLHF.

J is TRBJ2-7 and V is TRBV15; a possible D gene is TRBD2 (5 bases). Germline CDR1 reads LNHNV; CDR2 reads YYDKDF (reference sequence). V lost 3 bases to trimming and J lost 2 bases, with 11 bases between them. The CDR3 length is 14 residues. This chain's CDR3 is CATSRTNLAYEQYF. The CDR3 DNA follows: TGTGCCACCAGCAGGACTAACCTCGCCTACGAGCAGTACTTC. The whole variable domain, remainder taken from reference TRBV15 and TRBJ2-7, is DAMVIQNPRYQVTQFGKPVTLSCSQTLNHNVMYWYQQKSSQAPKLLFHYYDKDFNNEADTPDNFQSRRPNTSFCFLDIRSPGLGDTAMYLCATSRTNLAYEQYFGPGTRLTVT.

The count of this clone is one. In DNA form, the CDR3 reads TGCGCCAGCAGCCAAGTAGGTGTGGGGGCCACTGAAGCTTTCTTT. Translation: CASSQVGVGATEAFF. The J gene is TRBJ1-1, the V gene TRBV4-3; possible D gene TRBD1, 6 bases. Per the germline V gene, CDR1 is LGHNA and CDR2 is YSLEER. V was shortened by 1 base and J by 4 bases, with 13 bases between the two germline ends. The CDR3 consists of 15 residues.

With regard to this clone: Other nucleotide sequences from this sample produce the same CDR3. The CDR3 sequence is CASSLGRDEAFF. DNA of the CDR3: TGCGCCAGCAGCCTCGGACGGGATGAAGCTTTCTTT. The gene calls are TRBV5-1 and TRBJ1-1; D ambiguous. The germline gives CDR1 SGHRS, CDR2 YFSETQ. The CDR3 is 12 amino acids. The V gene lost 4 bases and the J gene lost 7 bases, with 11 bases spanning the gap.

The rearrangement links TRBV27 to TRBJ2-5, with 14 bases matching TRBD2. With 4 bases clipped from V and 2 bases from J, the junction kept 6 bases outside the gene matches. Germline values: CDR1 MNHEY, CDR2 SMNVEV (reference sequence). This CDR3 contains 17 residues. The CDR3 loop reads CASSSLGLAGDQETQYF. CDR3 nucleotide sequence: TGTGCCAGCAGTTCACTGGGACTAGCGGGGGATCAAGAGACCCAGTACTTC.